These T cell receptor beta chains were read from a single sample in a study of blood T cell repertoires in COVID-19. Assay used: immunoSEQ multiplex PCR; TCRdb lists only in-frame clones, some missing. The sample holds roughly 250,000 clones; approximately 78% are singletons and the top ten take around 12%. Material for sequencing was peripheral blood. These receptors were taken from a woman aged 55-70 years with active or convalescent COVID-19. Each CDR3 is given with its conserved first and last residue. A D gene is named only where the DNA matches it firmly. Size values are once, few and many counts, or a class for expanded clones, and some rows have none.

d_gene	j_gene	abundance	v_gene	len	CDR3aa	CDR3nt
TRBD1	TRBJ1-5	.	TRBV4-1	15	CASSPGQGDNQPQHF	TGCGCCAGCAGCCCGGGACAGGGTGACAATCAGCCCCAGCATTTT
TRBD2	TRBJ2-1	once	TRBV4-2	17	CASSQGVSGTYYNEQFF	TGTGCCAGCAGCCAAGGGGTCAGCGGGACCTATTACAATGAGCAGTTCTTC
TRBD1	TRBJ1-3	.	TRBV27	13	CASSSPRGNTIYF	TGTGCCAGCAGTTCCCCCAGGGGGAACACCATATATTTT
.	TRBJ1-4	.	TRBV19	16	CASRRLDKASNEKLFF	TGTGCCAGTAGGAGACTGGACAAGGCCTCTAATGAAAAACTGTTTTTT
TRBD1	TRBJ1-1	.	TRBV7-6	16	CASSLGYRGWNTEAFF	TGTGCCAGCAGCTTAGGATACAGGGGGTGGAACACTGAAGCTTTCTTT
TRBD1	TRBJ2-1	.	TRBV28	15	CASSPYGTGDNEQFF	TGTGCCAGCAGCCCTTATGGGACAGGGGACAATGAGCAGTTCTTC
.	TRBJ2-1	.	TRBV5-4	14	CASSREGSWDEQFF	TGTGCCAGCAGCCGGGAAGGGTCTTGGGATGAGCAGTTCTTC
TRBD1	TRBJ2-2	.	TRBV6-5	16	CASSYPGQGGTGELFF	TGTGCCAGCAGTTACCCCGGACAGGGGGGAACCGGGGAGCTGTTTTTT
.	TRBJ2-1	few	TRBV5-5	15	CASSGELGLYNEQFF	TGTGCCAGCAGCGGGGAACTAGGCCTATACAATGAGCAGTTCTTC
TRBD1	TRBJ1-2	once	TRBV19	14	CASSLPTGGYGYTF	TGTGCCAGTAGTCTACCGACAGGGGGCTATGGCTACACCTTC
.	TRBJ2-1	.	TRBV11-1	11	CASSGEYEQFF	TGTGCCAGCAGCGGGGAGTATGAGCAGTTCTTC
TRBD2	TRBJ2-3	.	TRBV6-5	15	CASGISGARTDTQYF	TGTGCCAGCGGAATTAGCGGGGCCCGCACAGATACGCAGTATTTT
TRBD2	TRBJ2-5	.	TRBV5-1	14	CASRRGGGRETQYF	TGCGCCAGCCGCCGCGGGGGGGGTAGAGAGACCCAGTACTTC
TRBD2	TRBJ2-5	.	TRBV3-1/TRBV3-2	13	CACRRGGEETQYF	TGTGCCTGCCGCCGGGGGGGGGAAGAGACCCAGTACTTC
.	TRBJ2-1	.	TRBV11-3	15	CASSLGQGIYNEQFF	TGTGCCAGCAGCTTAGGTCAGGGCATATACAATGAGCAGTTCTTC
.	TRBJ1-2	.	TRBV20-1	11	CSARDLVGYTF	TGCAGTGCTAGAGATCTCGTTGGCTACACCTTC
.	TRBJ1-1	.	TRBV29-1	11	CSVAPRTEAFF	TGCAGCGTTGCCCCGAGGACTGAAGCTTTCTTT
.	TRBJ2-3	once	TRBV11-2	13	CASSVTGKDTQYF	TGTGCCAGCAGCGTCACAGGAAAAGATACGCAGTATTTT
TRBD1	TRBJ1-4	few	TRBV5-1	15	CASSPRQGASEKLFF	TGCGCCAGCAGCCCGAGACAGGGGGCCAGTGAAAAACTGTTTTTT
TRBD1	TRBJ2-3	.	TRBV5-1	16	CASSFGQGPSTDTQYF	TGCGCCAGCAGCTTTGGACAGGGGCCCTCCACAGATACGCAGTATTTT
TRBD1	TRBJ1-1	.	TRBV12-3/TRBV12-4	13	CASSSLRGQGAFF	TGTGCCAGCAGTTCTCTAAGGGGACAGGGGGCTTTCTTT
TRBD2	TRBJ2-2	.	TRBV4-2	18	CASSQDPAGGLSTGELFF	TGTGCCAGCAGCCAAGATCCAGCGGGGGGGCTGAGCACCGGGGAGCTGTTTTTT
.	TRBJ2-4	.	TRBV19	17	CASSIDNRVVSKNIQYF	TGTGCCAGTAGTATAGATAACAGGGTGGTTTCCAAAAACATTCAGTACTTC
TRBD1	TRBJ1-2	.	TRBV7-2	12	CASSFDRVGYTF	TGTGCCAGCAGCTTTGACAGGGTCGGCTACACCTTC
TRBD1	TRBJ1-3	.	TRBV14	14	CASSSDRAGNTIYF	TGTGCCAGCAGCTCCGACAGGGCTGGAAACACCATATATTTT
TRBD1	TRBJ2-3	.	TRBV7-2	15	CASSSGTGGWDTQYF	TGTGCCAGCAGCTCCGGGACAGGGGGCTGGGATACGCAGTATTTT
.	TRBJ1-6	.	TRBV7-2	15	CASSSLRPYNSPLHF	TGTGCCAGCAGCTCCTTGAGGCCCTATAATTCACCCCTCCACTTT
.	TRBJ1-3	.	TRBV19	16	CASSRGDRGSGNTIYF	TGTGCCAGTAGCCGGGGGGACCGAGGCTCTGGAAACACCATATATTTT
.	TRBJ1-1	.	TRBV6-4	13	CASRETLNTEAFF	TGTGCCAGCAGAGAAACTTTGAACACTGAAGCTTTCTTT
TRBD1	TRBJ1-5	.	TRBV7-7	18	CASSLSGTGGDRDQPQHF	TGTGCTAGCAGCTTATCCGGGACAGGGGGCGATAGGGATCAGCCCCAGCATTTT
.	TRBJ1-6	.	TRBV7-9	13	CASSLDSISPLHF	TGTGCCAGCAGCCTGGACAGTATTTCACCCCTCCACTTT
.	TRBJ2-7	.	TRBV5-6	12	CASSLPNSEQYF	TGTGCCAGCAGCTTACCTAACAGTGAGCAGTACTTC
TRBD2	TRBJ2-3	.	TRBV9	16	CASSGGGGPSTDTQYF	TGTGCCAGCAGCGGTGGCGGGGGGCCTAGCACAGATACGCAGTATTTT
.	TRBJ1-2	.	TRBV30	14	CACPTNEGGRGYTF	TGTGCCTGCCCAACGAACGAAGGGGGACGGGGCTACACCTTC
.	TRBJ2-3	.	TRBV5-1	13	CASRQRGTDTQYF	TGCGCCAGCAGGCAGCGGGGCACAGATACGCAGTATTTT
.	TRBJ2-6	.	TRBV6-5	15	CASSYSSWGANVLTF	TGTGCCAGCAGTTACTCGAGCTGGGGGGCCAACGTCCTGACTTTC
.	TRBJ1-6	.	TRBV2	14	CASISTGGNSPLHF	TGTGCCAGCATTTCCACGGGGGGGAATTCACCCCTCCACTTT
TRBD1	TRBJ1-2	.	TRBV6-5	15	CASVGQGGSNYGYTF	TGTGCCAGCGTAGGACAGGGGGGCTCTAACTATGGCTACACCTTC
TRBD1	TRBJ2-1	.	TRBV6-2/TRBV6-3	15	CASSDAGTGYNEQFF	TGTGCCAGCAGTGACGCCGGGACAGGCTACAATGAGCAGTTCTTC
.	TRBJ1-2	.	TRBV27	15	CASSLYPGGSYGYTF	TGTGCCAGCAGTTTATACCCGGGGGGTTCCTATGGCTACACCTTC
.	TRBJ1-5	.	TRBV2	13	CASSAQETRPQHF	TGTGCCAGCAGTGCACAGGAAACCAGGCCCCAGCATTTT
TRBD1	TRBJ1-2	.	TRBV12-3/TRBV12-4	12	CASRYGQGRDTF	TGTGCCAGCAGATACGGACAGGGGAGAGACACCTTC
.	TRBJ1-1	.	TRBV12-5	17	CASGLFLGHKADTEAFF	TGTGCTAGTGGTTTGTTCCTCGGACATAAGGCGGACACTGAAGCTTTCTTT
.	TRBJ2-7	.	TRBV7-9	13	CASSLSGDYEQYF	TGTGCCAGCAGCTTATCAGGGGACTACGAGCAGTACTTC
TRBD1	TRBJ2-1	.	TRBV27	15	CASSHDRVRANEQFF	TGTGCCAGCAGCCACGACAGGGTTAGGGCTAATGAGCAGTTCTTC
TRBD2	TRBJ2-3	.	TRBV4-1	16	CASSQVVLAVSDTQYF	TGCGCCAGCAGCCAAGTGGTACTAGCGGTTTCAGATACGCAGTATTTT
TRBD2	TRBJ2-1	few	TRBV11-2	14	CASSTGLDPNEQFF	TGTGCCAGCAGCACCGGACTAGACCCCAATGAGCAGTTCTTC
TRBD1	TRBJ1-6	once	TRBV28	19	CASSIPGQGGAGYNSPLHF	TGTGCCAGCAGTATACCGGGACAGGGAGGAGCAGGTTATAATTCACCCCTCCACTTT
TRBD1	TRBJ1-1	.	TRBV7-9	16	CASSLGQGRVSTEAFF	TGTGCCAGCAGCTTGGGACAGGGAAGAGTGAGCACTGAAGCTTTCTTT
TRBD2	TRBJ2-3	.	TRBV5-6	15	CASSLQGLAADTQYF	TGTGCCAGCAGCTTGCAGGGACTAGCGGCCGATACGCAGTATTTT
TRBD1	TRBJ2-2	.	TRBV6-5	14	CASSRQGSTGELFF	TGTGCCAGCAGTCGACAGGGGAGCACCGGGGAGCTGTTTTTT
TRBD2	TRBJ2-1	once	TRBV4-2	15	CASSQVAGGPNEQFF	TGTGCCAGCAGCCAAGTAGCGGGGGGTCCCAATGAGCAGTTCTTC
TRBD2	TRBJ2-3	.	TRBV9	17	CASSVAGLGPGTDTQYF	TGTGCCAGCAGCGTAGCTGGACTAGGCCCCGGCACAGATACGCAGTATTTT
.	TRBJ2-1	.	TRBV5-1	13	CASRLAEYNEQFF	TGCGCCAGCAGGCTAGCCGAATACAATGAGCAGTTCTTC
.	TRBJ2-3	few	TRBV7-8	13	CASRRDNTDTQYF	TGTGCCAGCAGACGGGACAACACAGATACGCAGTATTTT